This T cell receptor (beta chain) was sequenced during a study of spatial heterogeneity in lung cancer. Study-wide findings and caveats: Whereas they appeared in blood less at follow-up, ubiquitous expanded tumor TCRs appeared there more at resection.

From the 5' RACE reads, TCRdb called clonotypes with MiXCR, one entry per CDR3 protein. Of roughly 39,000 distinct CDR3 sequences in the sample, approximately 6.3% were seen once. Germline lookup yields CDR1 LGHNA and CDR2 YSLEER. Unmatched junction bases numbered 10, after V lost 4 bases and J lost 8 bases. CDR3 length: 16 residues. Many counts were recorded for this clonotype. The antigen remains unidentified. Time point described: sample taken at primary tumor resection. There were roughly 72 donors, all of them untreated patients with early-stage non-small cell lung cancer. Frozen PBMC, nontumor lung or tumor provided whole RNA, which was sequenced unsorted.

Here the sequenced sample was PBMCs, taken at surgery. The chain couples TRBV4-3 to TRBJ2-1; 11 bases align to TRBD2. This TCR came from a female donor with early-stage non-small cell lung cancer. The CDR3: CASSRGPSGGRDEQFF. The DNA of the CDR3 is TGCGCCAGCAGCCGCGGACCTAGCGGGGGGCGGGATGAGCAGTTCTTC.